This record covers a single T cell receptor (beta chain). Its antigen is unknown. Germline CDR1 reads MNHNY; CDR2 reads SVGAGI (reference sequence). The CDR3 spans 16 residues. The V gene end was trimmed by 4 bases and the J gene end by 4 bases; junction bases not matched to a gene: 11. The sample belongs to a study of spatial heterogeneity in lung cancer. Study results and limitations: Higher tumor mutation counts went along with higher counts of expanded intratumoral alpha and beta TCRs.

As for time point: sample taken at primary tumor resection. Samples came from approximately 65 TRACERx patients with untreated early-stage lung cancer. Tumor, nontumor lung or frozen PBMC supplied whole RNA that was sequenced unsorted. Every molecule of TCR cDNA had its own unique molecular identifier. TCRdb re-derived calls from the 5' RACE reads in MiXCR, one entry per CDR3 protein. This table holds about 22,000 distinct CDR3 sequences, approximately 9% found once. This specimen was lung tumor tissue, taken at surgery. V gene TRBV6-6 combines with J gene TRBJ2-3, with 7 positions matching TRBD2. The sequence was collected from a male donor with early-stage non-small cell lung cancer. In nucleotides, the CDR3 is TGTGCCAGCAGTTCGGGCGGGAGTGGCCTCGCAGATACGCAGTATTTT. Translating gives CASSSGGSGLADTQYF.